This is a list of T cell receptor beta chains from one sample in a study of cytomegalovirus exposure and HLA in healthy donors. Clones were sequenced by immunoSEQ multiplex PCR, and TCRdb holds only the in-frame ones, with some missing. The table includes 150,000 to 200,000 clones, more than 70% detected once. Material: PBMCs. These receptors were taken from a male donor in good health and CMV-seronegative. The CDR3 runs from the conserved cysteine through the conserved F or W. The D gene is left open where the match is weak. Size values are once, few and many counts, or a class for expanded clones, and some rows have none.

d_call j_call clone_size v_call cdr3_nt cdr3_aa
- TRBJ2-3 - TRBV20-1 TGCAGTGCCGAGCGAGGGGATACGCAGTATTTT CSAERGDTQYF
TRBD1 TRBJ2-2 - TRBV11-2 TGTGCCAGCAGCTTACTCAGGGGGAGAACCGGGGAGCTGTTTTTT CASSLLRGRTGELFF
TRBD1 TRBJ1-2 - TRBV27 TGTGCCACTCGGAGAGGGGGCGACTATGGCTACACCTTC CATRRGGDYGYTF
- TRBJ1-1 few TRBV29-1 TGCATCGCCCTACCCACGTCGATTGATACCACTGAAGCTTTCTTT CIALPTSIDTTEAFF
TRBD1 TRBJ1-1 - TRBV7-2 TGTGCCAGCAGCTTAAGGGACAGGATAGGTAACACTGAAGCTTTCTTT CASSLRDRIGNTEAFF
- TRBJ2-7 once TRBV7-9 TGTGCCAGCAGCTTACGCGAGAGCTCCTACGAGCAGTACTTC CASSLRESSYEQYF
TRBD2 TRBJ2-1 - TRBV10-3 TGTGCCATCAGTGAGGGGACTAGCGGGAGAGTCAATGAGCAGTTCTTC CAISEGTSGRVNEQFF
- TRBJ1-1 - TRBV4-3 TGCGCCAGCAGCCAAGATCGAGGATTCACTGAAGCTTTCTTT CASSQDRGFTEAFF
TRBD1 TRBJ1-5 - TRBV6-4 TGTGCCAGCAGTGAGCACGGCACGGGACAGAATCAGCCCCAGCATTTT CASSEHGTGQNQPQHF
TRBD1 TRBJ1-3 - TRBV6-1 TGTGCCAGCAGTGACGCGACAGGGTATAATGGAAACACCATATATTTT CASSDATGYNGNTIYF
TRBD1 TRBJ1-2 - TRBV7-9 TGTGCCAGCAGCTTAGTCGGGACAGGTTTATTGGTTGGCTACACCTTC CASSLVGTGLLVGYTF
TRBD1 TRBJ2-1 few TRBV7-9 TGTTCCAGCAGCTTAACAGGACAGGGACGCAATGAGCAGTTCTTC CSSSLTGQGRNEQFF
TRBD2 TRBJ2-3 - TRBV29-1 TGCAGCGTCCGTGGTTTGTCAAGCGGGGAAGGGGATACGCAGTATTTT CSVRGLSSGEGDTQYF
TRBD1 TRBJ2-2 - TRBV10-3 TGTGCCACCACGGGACAGGGGCGGGTCGGGGAGCTGTTTTTT CATTGQGRVGELFF
- TRBJ2-6 few TRBV27 TGTGCCAGCAGAGCGAACTCTGGGGCCAACGTCCTGACTTTC CASRANSGANVLTF
- TRBJ1-3 few TRBV28 TGTGCCAGCAGTTCTCCCGGGATCTCTGGAAACACCATATATTTT CASSSPGISGNTIYF
TRBD2 TRBJ2-7 - TRBV6-1 TGTGCCAGCAGTGGGGTAGCGGGAGGCCTCTCCTACGAGCAGTACTTC CASSGVAGGLSYEQYF
TRBD1 TRBJ1-5 - TRBV28 TGTGCCAGCATGCAAGGGACAGGGGGCGGGCCCCAGCATTTT CASMQGTGGGPQHF
- TRBJ2-7 once TRBV25-1 TGTGCCAGCAGTAACGGGGAGGCGGACGAGCAGTACTTC CASSNGEADEQYF
TRBD1 TRBJ1-2 - TRBV7-3 TGTGCCAGCAGCTTAAGGCAGGGGGATGGCTACACCTTC CASSLRQGDGYTF
TRBD1 TRBJ2-2 - TRBV5-5 TGTGCCAGCAGCCGGACAGGGGATGGCACCGGGGAGCTGTTTTTT CASSRTGDGTGELFF
- TRBJ2-3 - TRBV9 TGTGCCAGCAGCCCCGAAGCGTTCACACGGACAGATACGCAGTATTTT CASSPEAFTRTDTQYF
- TRBJ1-4 - TRBV18 TGTGCCAGCTCACCACTAGCTCCAACTAATGAAAAACTGTTTTTT CASSPLAPTNEKLFF
- TRBJ2-3 - TRBV4-3 TGCGCCAGCAGCCAAGATACGGGGGAGCGGTTCACAGATACGCAGTATTTT CASSQDTGERFTDTQYF
- TRBJ2-7 few TRBV28 TGTGCCAGCAGTTTACAGTACGAGCAGTACTTC CASSLQYEQYF
- TRBJ2-4 few TRBV15 TGTGCCACCAGCAGAGGGCCCGTTAGCCTTACCCTAGCCAAAAACATTCAGTACTTC CATSRGPVSLTLAKNIQYF
TRBD2 TRBJ2-1 - TRBV5-1 TGCGCCAGCAGCTTGGCTAGCGGGAACCCACCATACGATGAGCAGTTCTTC CASSLASGNPPYDEQFF
- TRBJ1-2 - TRBV5-1 TGCGCCAGCAGCTTGGAACCGGGAGCTAACTATGGCTACACCTTC CASSLEPGANYGYTF
TRBD1 TRBJ2-7 - TRBV11-2 TGTGCCACCCACAGGGGCACCTACGAGCAGTACTTC CATHRGTYEQYF
- TRBJ1-3 - TRBV4-3 TGCGCCAGCAGTCCAGGGGCAACTTACTCTGGAAACACCATATATTTT CASSPGATYSGNTIYF
- TRBJ2-3 - TRBV4-1 TGCGCCAGCAGCCAAGATCCGGCAGGGGGGACAGATACGCAGTATTTT CASSQDPAGGTDTQYF
- TRBJ2-5 few TRBV5-6 TGTGCCAGCAGCTTCCCGGGGTTCGAGGAGACCCAGTACTTC CASSFPGFEETQYF
TRBD2 TRBJ2-7 - TRBV10-3 TGTGCCACCGGGACTAGCGGGAGATCGGTACCAGCGCAGTACTTC CATGTSGRSVPAQYF
TRBD2 TRBJ2-7 - TRBV14 TGTGCCAGCAGCCAGGGGAGGGGCGGGTCCTACGAGCAGTACTTC CASSQGRGGSYEQYF
- TRBJ1-1 few TRBV27 TGTGCCAGCAGTTTATCGGGGGGTGGGTTACCCGAAGCTTTCTTT CASSLSGGGLPEAFF